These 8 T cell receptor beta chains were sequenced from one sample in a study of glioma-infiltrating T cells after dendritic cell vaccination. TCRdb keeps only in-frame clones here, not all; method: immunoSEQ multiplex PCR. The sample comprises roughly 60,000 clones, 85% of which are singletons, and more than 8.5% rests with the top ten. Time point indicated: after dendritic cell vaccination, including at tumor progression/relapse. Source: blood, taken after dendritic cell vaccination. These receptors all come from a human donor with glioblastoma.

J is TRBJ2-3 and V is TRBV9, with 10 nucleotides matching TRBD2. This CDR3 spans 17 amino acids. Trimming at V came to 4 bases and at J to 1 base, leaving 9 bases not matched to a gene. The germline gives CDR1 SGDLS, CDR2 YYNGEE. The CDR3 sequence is CASSKSGGARRTDTQYF. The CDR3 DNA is TGTGCCAGCAGCAAGAGCGGGGGGGCCCGCCGCACAGATACGCAGTATTTT.

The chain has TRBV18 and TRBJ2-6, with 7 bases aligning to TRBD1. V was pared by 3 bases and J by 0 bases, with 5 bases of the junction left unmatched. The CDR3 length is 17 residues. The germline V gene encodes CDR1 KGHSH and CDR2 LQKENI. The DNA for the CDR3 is TGTGCCAGCTCACCCCGGGACAGCTACTCTGGGGCCAACGTCCTGACTTTC. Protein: CASSPRDSYSGANVLTF.

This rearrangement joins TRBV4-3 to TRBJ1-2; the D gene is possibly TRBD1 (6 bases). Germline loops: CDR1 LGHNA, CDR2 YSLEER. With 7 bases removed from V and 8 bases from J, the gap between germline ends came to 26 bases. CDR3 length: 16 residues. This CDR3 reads CASTPGAVALEGGYTF. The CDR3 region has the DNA TGCGCCAGCACCCCAGGGGCTGTTGCGCTCGAAGGGGGCTACACCTTC.

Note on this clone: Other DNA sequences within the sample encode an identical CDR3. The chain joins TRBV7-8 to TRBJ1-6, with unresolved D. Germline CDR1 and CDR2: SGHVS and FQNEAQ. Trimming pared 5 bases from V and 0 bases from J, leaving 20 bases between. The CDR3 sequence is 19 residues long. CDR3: CASSLLPLQLGSYNSPLHF. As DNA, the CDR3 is TGTGCCAGCAGCCTCCTCCCCCTACAGTTAGGCTCCTATAATTCACCCCTCCACTTT.

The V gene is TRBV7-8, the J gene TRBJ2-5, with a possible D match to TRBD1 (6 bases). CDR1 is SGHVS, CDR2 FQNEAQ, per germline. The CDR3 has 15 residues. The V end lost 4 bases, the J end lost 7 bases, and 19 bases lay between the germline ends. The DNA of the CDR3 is TGTGCCAGCAGCTCTGTCCCCGGGGTAGGGGGGACCCAGTACTTC. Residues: CASSSVPGVGGTQYF.

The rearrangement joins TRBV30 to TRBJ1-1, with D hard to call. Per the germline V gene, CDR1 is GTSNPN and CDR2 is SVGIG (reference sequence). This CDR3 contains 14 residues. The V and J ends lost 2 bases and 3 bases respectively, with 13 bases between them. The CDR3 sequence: CAWSRGGFDTEAFF. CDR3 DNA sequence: TGTGCCTGGAGTCGGGGAGGGTTCGACACTGAAGCTTTCTTT. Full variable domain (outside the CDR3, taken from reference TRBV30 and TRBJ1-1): SQTIHQWPATLVQPVGSPLSLECTVEGTSNPNLYWYRQAAGRGLQLLFYSVGIGQISSEVPQNLSASRPQDRQFILSSKKLLLSDSGFYLCAWSRGGFDTEAFFGQGTRLTVV.

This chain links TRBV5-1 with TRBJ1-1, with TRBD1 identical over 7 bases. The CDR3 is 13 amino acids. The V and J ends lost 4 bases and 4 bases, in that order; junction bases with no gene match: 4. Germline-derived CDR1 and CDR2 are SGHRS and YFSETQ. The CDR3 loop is CASSKDRVTEAFF. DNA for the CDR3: TGCGCCAGCAGCAAAGACAGGGTCACTGAAGCTTTCTTT.

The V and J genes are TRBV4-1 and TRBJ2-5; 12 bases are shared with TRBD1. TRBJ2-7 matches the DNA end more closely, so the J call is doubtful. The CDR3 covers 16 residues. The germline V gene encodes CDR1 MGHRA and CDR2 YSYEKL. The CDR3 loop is CASSQGGQGASYEQYF. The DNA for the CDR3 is TGCGCCAGCAGCCAGGGGGGACAGGGGGCGTCCTACGAGCAGTACTTC.